A selection of T cell receptor beta chains follows, all from one sample in a study of T cell responses to AZD1222 COVID-19 vaccine. Using immunoSEQ multiplex PCR, the repertoire was profiled, and TCRdb retains in-frame clones only, with some absent. The sample lists some 36,000 clones; about 89% were seen once. The sequences come from peripheral blood, collected on day 0 of AZD1222 vaccination. Source of these receptors: an adult in good health. CDR3s include the opening cysteine and the closing phenylalanine or tryptophan. A D gene is named only where the DNA matches it firmly. Not all rows give a size; the values are once, few, many and, for expanded clones, a class.

CDR3 length	clone size	D gene	V gene	J gene	CDR3 protein	CDR3 DNA
13	NA	TRBD1	TRBV12-3/TRBV12-4	TRBJ2-7	CASSRQGDYEQYF	TGTGCCAGCAGTCGACAGGGGGACTACGAGCAGTACTTC
17	NA	NA	TRBV3-1/TRBV3-2	TRBJ2-3	CASSQDLRIPSTDTQYF	TGTGCCAGCAGCCAAGATCTCCGGATTCCTAGCACAGATACGCAGTATTTT
13	few	NA	TRBV4-1	TRBJ2-7	CASPQGEAHEQYF	TGCGCCAGCCCCCAAGGGGAAGCCCACGAGCAGTACTTC
14	NA	NA	TRBV19	TRBJ2-7	CATAVRGNSYEQYF	TGTGCCACCGCCGTCCGAGGTAACTCCTACGAGCAGTACTTC
15	NA	NA	TRBV28	TRBJ2-5	CASRGLRDQEETQYF	TGTGCCAGCAGGGGGCTTAGGGACCAGGAAGAGACCCAGTACTTC
15	NA	NA	TRBV6-6	TRBJ1-2	CATSVKPGSLGGYTF	TGTGCCACCTCAGTTAAGCCGGGTTCCCTTGGTGGCTACACCTTC
13	NA	NA	TRBV20-1	TRBJ2-2	CSASRGVAGELFF	TGCAGTGCTAGTCGAGGGGTGGCCGGGGAGCTGTTTTTT
13	NA	NA	TRBV6-5	TRBJ2-7	CASSAVATYEQYF	TGTGCCAGCAGCGCTGTGGCGACCTACGAGCAGTACTTC
15	NA	NA	TRBV4-3	TRBJ1-2	CASSQTYSGPYGYTF	TGCGCCAGCAGCCAAACCTACAGCGGGCCCTATGGCTACACCTTC
14	NA	NA	TRBV6-4	TRBJ2-2	CASSEGGDTGELFF	TGTGCCAGCAGTGAGGGGGGAGACACCGGGGAGCTGTTTTTT
13	NA	TRBD1	TRBV19	TRBJ1-6	CASKGQGDSPLHF	TGTGCCAGTAAGGGACAGGGAGATTCACCCCTCCACTTT
16	NA	NA	TRBV5-1	TRBJ2-7	CASSFDFAQNVYEQYF	TGCGCCAGCAGCTTCGACTTCGCCCAGAATGTATACGAGCAGTACTTC
16	NA	NA	TRBV4-2	TRBJ1-4	CASSQESAPLGEKLFF	TGTGCCAGCAGCCAAGAGAGCGCCCCTCTTGGAGAAAAACTGTTTTTT
14	once	NA	TRBV3-1/TRBV3-2	TRBJ2-7	CASSQGEGSYEQYF	TGTGCCAGCAGCCAAGGAGAGGGGTCCTACGAGCAGTACTTC
15	NA	NA	TRBV6-1	TRBJ2-2	CASSEAKGTGGELFF	TGTGCCAGCAGTGAAGCGAAGGGTACGGGCGGGGAGCTGTTTTTT
12	NA	NA	TRBV18	TRBJ2-7	CASSSDSYEQYF	TGTGCCAGCTCATCCGACAGCTACGAGCAGTACTTC
12	NA	NA	TRBV2	TRBJ1-2	CASRVGPYGYTF	TGTGCCAGCAGGGTGGGGCCTTATGGCTACACCTTC
15	NA	TRBD1	TRBV6-2/TRBV6-3	TRBJ2-3	CASSYGDRETDTQYF	TGTGCCAGCAGTTACGGGGACAGGGAGACAGATACGCAGTATTTT
15	NA	NA	TRBV6-6	TRBJ1-3	CASSTRRDSGNTIYF	TGTGCCAGCAGTACCCGGCGAGACAGTGGAAACACCATATATTTT
16	NA	NA	TRBV28	TRBJ2-7	CASSSRGVWTSYEQYF	TGTGCCAGCAGTTCACGAGGGGTTTGGACGTCCTACGAGCAGTACTTC
15	NA	TRBD1	TRBV28	TRBJ1-5	CASSLWTGGGQPQHF	TGTGCCAGCAGTTTATGGACAGGGGGTGGTCAGCCCCAGCATTTT
17	NA	NA	TRBV27	TRBJ2-7	CASSLRFRTTFSYEQYF	TGTGCCAGCAGTCTAAGATTTAGGACGACCTTCTCCTACGAGCAGTACTTC
14	NA	NA	TRBV6-2/TRBV6-3	TRBJ1-2	CASSYPSGSYGYTF	TGTGCCAGCAGTTACCCTTCCGGGTCCTATGGCTACACCTTC
19	NA	TRBD1	TRBV28	TRBJ2-6	CASSPFPGTGASVANVLTF	TGTGCCAGCAGTCCCTTCCCCGGGACAGGGGCCTCAGTGGCCAACGTCCTGACTTTC
14	few	TRBD1	TRBV6-1	TRBJ2-2	CASSEGTGAGELFF	TGTGCCAGCAGTGAAGGGACAGGGGCCGGGGAGCTGTTTTTT
15	few	TRBD1	TRBV6-5	TRBJ1-1	CASRLAGGRNTEAFF	TGTGCCAGCAGGCTCGCAGGGGGCCGGAACACTGAAGCTTTCTTT
14	NA	NA	TRBV3-1/TRBV3-2	TRBJ1-3	CASSQNGEGNTIYF	TGTGCCAGCAGCCAAAATGGGGAAGGAAACACCATATATTTT
12	NA	NA	TRBV27	TRBJ2-3	CASSSRTDTQYF	TGTGCCAGCAGTTCACGCACAGATACGCAGTATTTT
14	once	TRBD1	TRBV9	TRBJ1-2	CASSRATGDYGYTF	TGTGCCAGCAGTAGAGCTACAGGGGACTATGGCTACACCTTC
18	NA	NA	TRBV7-8	TRBJ1-5	CASSPSLLWKDSNQPQHF	TGTGCCAGCAGCCCTAGTCTGTTGTGGAAGGATAGCAATCAGCCCCAGCATTTT
15	once	NA	TRBV7-2	TRBJ2-6	CASSAQLSGANVLTF	TGTGCCAGCAGCGCACAGCTTTCTGGGGCCAACGTCCTGACTTTC
15	NA	NA	TRBV7-8	TRBJ2-2	CASLFTGIGTGELFF	TGTGCCAGCCTCTTTACCGGGATAGGCACCGGGGAGCTGTTTTTT
13	NA	TRBD2	TRBV25-1	TRBJ2-3	CATTPAGGDTQYF	TGTGCCACCACTCCGGCGGGGGGAGATACGCAGTATTTT
15	NA	TRBD1	TRBV19	TRBJ2-2	CASNGDSANTGELFF	TGTGCCAGTAACGGGGACAGCGCGAACACCGGGGAGCTGTTTTTT
13	NA	NA	TRBV28	TRBJ1-2	CASSPPQLGGYTF	TGTGCCAGCAGTCCCCCCCAGTTAGGGGGCTACACCTTC
19	NA	NA	TRBV21-1	TRBJ1-3	CASSKITGNRPSEGNTIYF	TGTGCCAGCAGCAAAATTACAGGAAACCGACCGAGTGAGGGAAACACCATATATTTT
17	NA	TRBD2	TRBV24-1	TRBJ2-2	CATSALWTSGRTGELFF	TGTGCCACCAGTGCCCTTTGGACTAGCGGGAGGACCGGGGAGCTGTTTTTT
16	NA	NA	TRBV2	TRBJ1-1	CASSERAGRVNTEAFF	TGTGCCAGCAGTGAAAGGGCAGGGAGGGTCAACACTGAAGCTTTCTTT
13	NA	NA	TRBV28	TRBJ2-2	CASPAATTGELFF	TGTGCCAGCCCGGCAGCGACCACCGGGGAGCTGTTTTTT
13	once	NA	TRBV7-2	TRBJ2-7	CASSVPREDEQYF	TGTGCCAGCAGCGTACCTAGGGAGGACGAGCAGTACTTC
19	NA	NA	TRBV23-1	TRBJ2-3	CASRQDAESGANSADTQYF	TGCGCCAGCAGACAAGACGCGGAGTCGGGGGCAAATAGTGCAGATACGCAGTATTTT
14	NA	NA	TRBV7-9	TRBJ2-1	CASSFTTTYNEQFF	TGTGCCAGCAGCTTCACAACGACCTACAATGAGCAGTTCTTC
13	NA	NA	TRBV7-2	TRBJ1-2	CASSPGFNYGYTF	TGTGCCAGCAGCCCGGGATTTAACTATGGCTACACCTTC
14	NA	NA	TRBV19	TRBJ1-5	CASSPLRGYEPQHF	TGTGCCAGTAGTCCACTTAGGGGTTATGAGCCCCAGCATTTT
12	NA	TRBD1	TRBV3-1/TRBV3-2	TRBJ2-7	CASSQAGGEQYF	TGTGCCAGCAGCCAAGCAGGGGGCGAGCAGTACTTC
13	NA	NA	TRBV9	TRBJ1-1	CASSAAGNTEAFF	TGTGCCAGCAGCGCGGCGGGGAACACTGAAGCTTTCTTT
16	NA	NA	TRBV28	TRBJ1-1	CASSLWAAGGNTEAFF	TGTGCCAGCAGTTTATGGGCCGCGGGAGGGAACACTGAAGCTTTCTTT
12	NA	NA	TRBV5-5	TRBJ2-3	CASSLAGDTQYF	TGTGCCAGCAGCTTGGCGGGAGATACGCAGTATTTT
14	NA	NA	TRBV28	TRBJ1-5	CASARDSSNQPQHF	TGTGCCAGCGCCAGAGACAGCAGCAATCAGCCCCAGCATTTT
11	NA	NA	TRBV7-3	TRBJ2-1	CASSRSGEQFF	TGTGCCAGCAGCCGATCGGGGGAGCAGTTCTTC
17	few	NA	TRBV15	TRBJ1-4	CATSRDARGGTNEKLFF	TGTGCCACCAGCAGAGATGCCCGTGGGGGAACTAATGAAAAACTGTTTTTT
16	NA	NA	TRBV19	TRBJ2-3	CASSILGLASADTQYF	TGTGCCAGTAGTATTTTGGGGCTAGCGAGTGCAGATACGCAGTATTTT
13	NA	NA	TRBV5-1	TRBJ2-7	CASSSGGVYEQYF	TGCGCCAGCAGCTCAGGGGGGGTCTACGAGCAGTACTTC
17	NA	NA	TRBV4-1	TRBJ1-5	CASSQPLARLGNQPQHF	TGCGCCAGCAGCCAACCTCTAGCCCGGTTGGGCAATCAGCCCCAGCATTTT
15	NA	NA	TRBV5-1	TRBJ1-3	CASSPGSSFGNTIYF	TGCGCCAGCAGCCCCGGGTCCTCATTTGGAAACACCATATATTTT
13	once	NA	TRBV2	TRBJ1-2	CASSGLFNYGYTF	TGTGCCAGCAGTGGACTCTTTAACTATGGCTACACCTTC
12	NA	NA	TRBV5-6	TRBJ2-7	CAVSGRTYEQYF	TGTGCCGTAAGCGGCCGGACCTACGAGCAGTACTTC